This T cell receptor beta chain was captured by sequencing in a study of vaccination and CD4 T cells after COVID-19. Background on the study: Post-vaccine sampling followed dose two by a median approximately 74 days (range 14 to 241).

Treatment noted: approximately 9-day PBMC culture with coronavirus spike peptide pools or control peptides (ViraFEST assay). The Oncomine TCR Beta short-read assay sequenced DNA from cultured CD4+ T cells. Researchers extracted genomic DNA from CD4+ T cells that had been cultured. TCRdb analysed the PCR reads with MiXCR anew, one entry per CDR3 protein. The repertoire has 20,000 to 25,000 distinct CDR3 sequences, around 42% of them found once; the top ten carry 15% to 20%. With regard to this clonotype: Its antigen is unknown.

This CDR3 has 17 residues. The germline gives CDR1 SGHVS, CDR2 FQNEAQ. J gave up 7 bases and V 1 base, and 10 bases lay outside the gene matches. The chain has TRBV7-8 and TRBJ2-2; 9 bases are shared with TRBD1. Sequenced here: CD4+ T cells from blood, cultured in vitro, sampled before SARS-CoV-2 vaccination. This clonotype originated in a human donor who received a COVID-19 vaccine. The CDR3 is CASSLGPLGQGNGELFF. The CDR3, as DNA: TGTGCCAGCAGCTTAGGTCCTTTGGGACAGGGCAACGGGGAGCTGTTTTTT. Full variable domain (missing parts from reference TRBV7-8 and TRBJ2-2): GAGVSQSPRYKVAKRGQDVALRCDPISGHVSLFWYQQALGQGPEFLTYFQNEAQLDKSGLPSDRFFAERPEGSVSTLKIQRTQQEDSAVYLCASSLGPLGQGNGELFFGEGSRLTVL.